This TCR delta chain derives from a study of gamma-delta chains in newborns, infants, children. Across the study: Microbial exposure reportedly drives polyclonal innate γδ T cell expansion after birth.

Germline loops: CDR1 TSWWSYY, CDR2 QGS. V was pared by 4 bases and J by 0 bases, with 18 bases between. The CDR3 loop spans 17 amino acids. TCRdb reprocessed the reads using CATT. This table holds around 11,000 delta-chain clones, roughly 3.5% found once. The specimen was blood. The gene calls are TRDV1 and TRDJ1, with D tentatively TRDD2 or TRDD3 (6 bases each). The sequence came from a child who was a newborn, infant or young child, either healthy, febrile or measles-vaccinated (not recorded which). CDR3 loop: CALGASSLGYYTDKLIF. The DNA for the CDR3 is TGTGCTCTTGGGGCCTCTTCCTTAGGATACTACACCGATAAACTCATCTTT.